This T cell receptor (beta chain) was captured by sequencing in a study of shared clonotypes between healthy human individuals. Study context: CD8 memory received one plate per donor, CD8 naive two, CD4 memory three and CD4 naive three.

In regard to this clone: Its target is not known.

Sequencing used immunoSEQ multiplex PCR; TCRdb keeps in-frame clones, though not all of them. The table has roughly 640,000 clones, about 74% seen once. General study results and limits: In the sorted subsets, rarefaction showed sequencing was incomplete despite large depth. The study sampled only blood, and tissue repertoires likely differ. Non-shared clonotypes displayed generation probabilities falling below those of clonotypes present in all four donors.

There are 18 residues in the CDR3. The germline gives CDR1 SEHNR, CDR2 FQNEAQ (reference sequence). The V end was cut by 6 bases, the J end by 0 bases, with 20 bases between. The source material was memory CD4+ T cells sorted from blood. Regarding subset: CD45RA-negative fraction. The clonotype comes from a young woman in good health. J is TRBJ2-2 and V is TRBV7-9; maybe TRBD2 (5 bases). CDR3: CASSAPFFSGTNTGELFF. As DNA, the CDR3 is TGTGCCAGCAGTGCCCCGTTCTTCAGCGGAACGAACACCGGGGAGCTGTTTTTT.